This T cell receptor beta chain is from a study of OX40 agonist ivuxolimab in advanced cancers. General notes on the study: Ivuxolimab was an agonistic, fully human IgG2 monoclonal antibody directed against OX40 (CD134), a costimulatory receptor. A male proportion of 75% to 85% and a mean age of around 60 years, ranging from 23 to 79, were recorded for the dose-escalation cohort. Among the roughly 50 dose-escalation patients, roughly 20 had hepatocellular carcinoma, 15 melanoma, 9 renal cell carcinoma and 9 head and neck cancer. The point of sequencing TCRbeta in the periphery was to test whether ivuxolimab changed TCR sequence diversity and drove clonal T-cell expansion. Intravenous ivuxolimab was administered to patients every 2 weeks at six dose levels: 0.01, 0.1, 0.3, 1.5, 3 and 10 mg/kg. The paper covers the monotherapy dose-escalation part of the phase I ivuxolimab trial, which included N ≈ 52 patients. Prior anti-PD-1, anti-PD-L1 or anti-CTLA-4 therapy was permitted, and checkpoint inhibitors had been received by less than 45% of dose-escalation patients. Three dose-escalation patients achieved partial responses, one with hepatocellular carcinoma and two with cutaneous melanoma.

As regards this clone: What antigen it recognizes has not been identified. Base qualities are not provided; no much larger clone lies one nucleotide away.

Genomic DNA was isolated from the sorted cells so that the TCRbeta CDR3 region could be sequenced. The immunoSEQ Assay was used for sequencing of TCRbeta CDR3 regions. TCRdb provides this immuneACCESS table in a form limited to in-frame rearrangements. Some clones are lacking; in checked studies, under half of them reflect an unresolved V gene, and why the rest are absent is not known. The sample table lists some 100,000 clones, about 92% of them with a count of one. The ten most abundant clones make up under 4% of the sample. The research as a whole found: Low levels of normalized T-cell clonal expansion were also seen in some patients who did not respond. In partial responders in the 0.1-3.0 mg/kg groups, normalized peripheral clonal expansion was found to be among the lowest, especially among CD8+ T cells. At doses from 0.1 to 3.0 mg/kg, clonal expansion was seen in both CD4+ and CD8+ blood T cells between baseline and week 6. On average, CD8+ T cells showed more expanded clones than CD4+ T cells after ivuxolimab. The antigen specificity of the peripheral T cells that underwent clonal expansion was not determined.

The trial excluded patients who had a history of autoimmune disease or were on systemic immunosuppression. Peripheral blood for TCR sequencing was drawn from every dose cohort at baseline, at cycle 4 day 1 and at cycle 7 day 1. Samples came from an open-label, multicenter, first-in-human phase I dose-escalation trial of ivuxolimab. The trial enrolled adults with locally advanced or metastatic head and neck squamous cell, hepatocellular, melanoma or renal cell carcinoma. Before TCR sequencing, CD4+ T cells and CD8+ T cells were sorted from peripheral blood as separate populations. CDR1 and CDR2 are drawn from the germline V gene (reference sequence): LNHDA, SQIVND. The CDR3 covers 14 residues, taking in both the cysteine and the phenylalanine. The kept DNA is CDR3 alone, 42 bases in frame from the first base. V lost 6 bases and J lost 4 bases, and the count of bases not matched to a germline gene is 7.

The input for sequencing was CD4+ or CD8+ T cells sorted from blood, taken in a trial of the OX40 agonist ivuxolimab. Here the chain combines TRBV19 and TRBJ1-2, and TRBD1 matches 8 of the central bases. The receptor was derived from an adult with an advanced solid tumor such as melanoma, head and neck, liver or kidney cancer. The CDR3 here reads CASSPGTGSYGYTF. DNA sequence: TGTGCCAGTAGCCCAGGGACAGGAAGCTATGGCTACACCTTC. With all but the CDR3 taken from the reference TRBV19 and TRBJ1-2 genes, the full variable domain is: DGGITQSPKYLFRKEGQNVTLSCEQNLNHDAMYWYRQDPGQGLRLIYYSQIVNDFQKGDIAEGYSVSREKKESFPLTVTSAQKNPTAFYLCASSPGTGSYGYTFGSGTRLTVV.